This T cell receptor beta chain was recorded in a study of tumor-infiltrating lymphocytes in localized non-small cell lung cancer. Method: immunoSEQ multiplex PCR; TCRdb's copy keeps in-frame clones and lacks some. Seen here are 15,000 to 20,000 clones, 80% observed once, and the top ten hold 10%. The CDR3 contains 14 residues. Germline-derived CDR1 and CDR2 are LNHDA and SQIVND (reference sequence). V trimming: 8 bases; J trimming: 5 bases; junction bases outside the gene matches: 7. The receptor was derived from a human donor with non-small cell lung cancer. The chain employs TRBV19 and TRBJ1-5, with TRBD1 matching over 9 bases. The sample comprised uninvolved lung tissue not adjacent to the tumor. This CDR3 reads CASQSTGGYQPQHF. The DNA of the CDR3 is TGTGCCAGTCAATCGACAGGGGGTTATCAGCCCCAGCATTTT. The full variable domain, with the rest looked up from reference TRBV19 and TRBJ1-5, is DGGITQSPKYLFRKEGQNVTLSCEQNLNHDAMYWYRQDPGQGLRLIYYSQIVNDFQKGDIAEGYSVSREKKESFPLTVTSAQKNPTAFYLCASQSTGGYQPQHFGDGTRLSIL.